This T cell receptor beta chain stems from a study of breast tumors, draining lymph nodes, adjacent tissues. Samples came from axillary lymph nodes draining the breast cancer. This clonotype was observed a few times. What it recognizes is unknown. Study-wide findings and caveats: Tumors had less TCR diversity than lymph nodes, more than nontumor tissue.

TCRdb re-called the multiplex PCR reads with MiXCR, one entry per CDR3 protein. The table includes about 230,000 distinct CDR3 sequences, about 32% detected once. The source is a female donor with breast cancer. Some clones in this sample may be carry-over from other donors' samples. Input material: axillary lymph node tissue.

The CDR3 reads CSVLGQPNTEAFF. The DNA for the CDR3 is TGCAGCGTTCTCGGACAGCCGAACACTGAAGCTTTCTTT. The genes are TRBV29-1 and TRBJ1-1, with a tentative D call TRBD1 (6 bases). The CDR3 totals 13 residues. Germline CDR1 reads SQVTM; CDR2 reads ANQGSEA. Trimming pared 5 bases from V and 1 base from J, leaving 11 bases between.